Listed below are T cell receptor beta chains from one sample, sequenced in a study of T cell repertoires in cytomegalovirus infection. TCRdb reprocessed the reads with MiXCR, giving one entry per CDR3 protein. The repertoire holds about 150,000 distinct CDR3 sequences, around 24% seen once, with 9.5% to 12% in the top ten. The sample was PBMCs. The receptors were sampled from a human donor in good health (CMV status not recorded). Some clones in this sample may be carry-over from other donors' samples. The CDR3 runs from the conserved cysteine through the conserved F or W. D genes are given only for firm matches. Rows give clone size only sometimes, using once, few, many, or a class for an expanded clone.

>few|TRBV28|NA|TRBJ1-4
CASRLSGQHNEKLFF
TGTGCCAGCAGACTTTCCGGACAGCATAATGAAAAACTGTTTTTT
>NA|TRBV15|TRBD2|TRBJ2-7
CATSRKTGTRIAEQYF
TGTGCCACCAGCAGAAAGACCGGGACTAGGATTGCCGAGCAGTACTTC
>few|TRBV7-9|NA|TRBJ2-7
CASSSGGQTSYEQYF
TGTGCCAGCAGCTCCGGGGGACAGACGTCCTACGAGCAGTACTTC
>NA|TRBV11-2|TRBD2|TRBJ2-1
CASSSQDPSGGAYEQFF
TGTGCCAGCAGCTCCCAAGACCCTAGCGGGGGGGCCTATGAGCAGTTCTTC
>many|TRBV6-1|NA|TRBJ2-5
CASAHGTGVMETQYF
TGTGCCAGCGCACACGGGACGGGGGTCATGGAGACCCAGTACTTC
>NA|TRBV7-3|TRBD2|TRBJ2-3
CASSSPTSGGADTQYF
TGTGCCAGCAGCTCACCGACTAGCGGGGGGGCCGATACGCAGTATTTT
>few|TRBV5-8|NA|TRBJ2-5
CASSLAGAVQETQYF
TGTGCCAGCAGCTTGGCCGGGGCAGTTCAAGAGACCCAGTACTTC
>NA|TRBV20-1|NA|TRBJ1-5
CSAMTEGLGLGLQPQHF
TGCAGTGCGATGACAGAGGGGCTAGGTTTGGGATTGCAGCCCCAGCATTTT
>NA|TRBV12-3/TRBV12-4|TRBD1|TRBJ2-6
CASTDVGQAWSGANVLTF
TGTGCCAGCACCGACGTGGGACAGGCTTGGTCTGGGGCCAACGTCCTGACTTTC
>many|TRBV7-2|NA|TRBJ1-1
CASSYSGTNTEAFF
TGTGCCAGCAGCTACTCCGGGACAAACACTGAAGCTTTCTTT
>NA|TRBV6-4|NA|TRBJ1-3
CASSDSRGSGNTIYF
TGTGCCAGCAGTGACTCACGGGGTTCTGGAAACACCATATATTTT
>few|TRBV7-2|NA|TRBJ1-5
CASSRRGGNQPQHF
TGTGCCAGCAGCCGGAGGGGTGGCAATCAGCCCCAGCATTTT
>NA|TRBV12-3/TRBV12-4|NA|TRBJ2-3
CASSSDGWATDTQYF
TGTGCCAGCAGTTCAGACGGCTGGGCCACAGATACGCAGTATTTT
>many|TRBV7-2|NA|TRBJ1-3
CASTRTVSGNTIYF
TGTGCCAGCACTCGGACGGTCTCTGGAAACACCATATATTTT
>many|TRBV7-8|NA|TRBJ2-7
CASSLVAPGLSYEQYF
TGTGCCAGCAGCTTAGTAGCCCCAGGGTTGTCCTACGAGCAGTACTTC
>few|TRBV12-5|NA|TRBJ1-2
CASGTGTKYGYTF
TGTGCTAGTGGAACCGGGACGAAATATGGCTACACCTTC
>NA|TRBV18|NA|TRBJ2-7
CASSPDRYEQYF
TGTGCCAGCTCACCAGACCGCTACGAGCAGTACTTC
>few|TRBV5-1|NA|TRBJ2-7
CASSTGTTEQYF
TGCGCCAGCAGCACAGGGACTACAGAGCAGTACTTC
>few|TRBV20-1|NA|TRBJ1-2
CSARNRDHYGYTF
TGCAGTGCTAGAAACAGGGATCACTATGGCTACACCTTC
>few|TRBV7-6|NA|TRBJ1-1
CASSFGGLTEAFF
TGTGCCAGCAGCTTTGGAGGGCTCACTGAAGCTTTCTTT
>NA|TRBV7-2|NA|TRBJ2-3
CASSNRDTQYF
TGTGCCAGCAGCAACCGAGATACGCAGTATTTT
>NA|TRBV28|TRBD1|TRBJ2-7
CASSFPTGGSYEQYF
TGTGCCAGCAGTTTCCCCACAGGGGGCTCCTACGAGCAGTACTTC
>many|TRBV19|TRBD1|TRBJ2-1
CASSDRAGSYNEQFF
TGTGCCAGTAGTGACAGGGCAGGGTCCTACAATGAGCAGTTCTTC
>NA|TRBV28|TRBD1|TRBJ2-1
CASSPRQGRNEQFF
TGTGCCAGCAGCCCTCGACAGGGACGCAATGAGCAGTTCTTC
>NA|TRBV2|TRBD1|TRBJ2-3
CASSLQGNGADTQYF
TGTGCCAGCAGTTTACAGGGGAACGGAGCAGATACGCAGTATTTT
>NA|TRBV27|NA|TRBJ2-1
CASLPRSSRPLYNEQFF
TGTGCCAGCCTACCCAGGTCTAGCCGACCCTTATACAATGAGCAGTTCTTC
>many|TRBV28|NA|TRBJ1-1
CASSLTRTEAFF
TGTGCCAGCAGTTTAACGAGGACTGAAGCTTTCTTT
>NA|TRBV18|TRBD2|TRBJ2-3
CASSRGSTSADTQYF
TGTGCCAGCTCCCGGGGCAGTACTAGCGCAGATACGCAGTATTTT
>many|TRBV12-3/TRBV12-4|NA|TRBJ1-2
CASSYRVLGGRGYTF
TGTGCCAGCAGTTACCGCGTCCTGGGGGGGCGAGGCTACACCTTC
>NA|TRBV29-1|NA|TRBJ1-3
CSVPDFSGNTIYF
TGCAGCGTTCCGGATTTCTCTGGAAACACCATATATTTT
>NA|TRBV28|TRBD1|TRBJ1-1
CASSPQSEGARAFF
TGTGCCAGCAGTCCGCAGTCAGAGGGGGCGCGGGCTTTCTTT
>few|TRBV12-5|NA|TRBJ2-5
CASGLGHLETQYF
TGTGCTAGTGGTTTGGGACACTTAGAGACCCAGTACTTC
>NA|TRBV28|TRBD1|TRBJ1-2
CASSGGQRHGYTF
TGTGCCAGCAGTGGGGGACAGCGTCATGGCTACACCTTC
>many|TRBV28|NA|TRBJ1-4
CASSPEGMTNEKLFF
TGTGCCAGCAGTCCCGAGGGCATGACTAATGAAAAACTGTTTTTT
>few|TRBV20-1|NA|TRBJ2-1
CSVRPRGRLSYNEQFF
TGCAGTGTTCGACCCCGGGGGCGCCTCTCCTACAATGAGCAGTTCTTC
>few|TRBV29-1|NA|TRBJ2-7
CSVASSEAYEQYF
TGCAGCGTTGCCAGCTCAGAGGCCTACGAGCAGTACTTC
>many|TRBV7-2|NA|TRBJ2-3
CASSLAFGSSDTDTQYF
TGTGCCAGCAGCTTAGCGTTCGGGAGTTCTGACACAGATACGCAGTATTTT
>few|TRBV25-1|TRBD1|TRBJ2-7
CATYGGQGLEQYF
TGTGCCACCTACGGGGGACAGGGGCTCGAGCAGTACTTC
>many|TRBV7-8|TRBD2|TRBJ2-4
CASSPSGGAGKNIQYF
TGTGCCAGCAGCCCATCGGGAGGGGCAGGCAAAAACATTCAGTACTTC
>many|TRBV7-2|TRBD1|TRBJ2-7
CASSLDRGLSYEQYF
TGTGCCAGCAGCCTCGACAGGGGGTTAAGCTACGAGCAGTACTTC
>few|TRBV13|TRBD2|TRBJ2-7
CASSLGLADYEQYF
TGTGCCAGCAGCTTAGGCCTAGCGGACTACGAGCAGTACTTC
>NA|TRBV6-5|NA|TRBJ1-1
CASSYGQGFEAFF
TGTGCCAGCAGTTACGGGCAGGGGTTTGAAGCTTTCTTT
>many|TRBV7-7|TRBD1|TRBJ2-1
CASSRGPGQGSNEQFF
TGTGCTAGCAGTCGAGGGCCCGGACAGGGTTCGAATGAGCAGTTCTTC
>NA|TRBV28|NA|TRBJ1-1
CASSIHSHGTEAFF
TGTGCCAGCAGTATCCATTCACACGGGACCGAAGCTTTCTTT
>NA|TRBV9|NA|TRBJ2-3
CASSGGVTDTQYF
TGTGCCAGCAGCGGGGGGGTCACAGATACGCAGTATTTT
>few|TRBV5-1|TRBD1|TRBJ2-7
CASSRPWDRGRYEQYF
TGCGCCAGCAGCCGGCCCTGGGACAGGGGAAGGTACGAGCAGTACTTC